The clone carrying this T cell receptor (beta chain) was found a few times. Its antigen remains unknown. Unique-molecular-identifier-tagged TCR beta cDNA libraries were used. The authors obtained approximately 460,000 cDNA molecules from approximately 1 to 10 million T cells. One entry per CDR3 protein results from TCRdb running MiXCR on the PCR reads. The table records hundreds of thousands of distinct CDR3 sequences, 30% of them present only once. These data belong to a study of post-analysis software for immune sequencing data. Study-wide background: Included courses were relapsing-remitting and secondary progressive multiple sclerosis; progressive-relapsing multiple sclerosis was also included.

The study's findings and limits: Diversity measured as normalized Chao1 was significantly lower in multiple sclerosis patients than in controls. Samples from a shared batch, those prepared together, strongly co-clustered by F measure.

Source material: blood. This TCR was sampled from a girl aged 5-17 years with multiple sclerosis.

The CDR3 is CASQPSGSSYNEQFF. The CDR3 DNA reads TGTGCCAGCCAACCTAGCGGGAGCTCCTACAATGAGCAGTTCTTC. The chain has TRBV5-6 and TRBJ2-1; 10 nucleotides match TRBD2. This CDR3 region has 15 residues. J lost 0 bases, V lost 7 bases, and 4 bases had no gene match. Germline CDR1 reads SGHDT; CDR2 reads YYEEEE.